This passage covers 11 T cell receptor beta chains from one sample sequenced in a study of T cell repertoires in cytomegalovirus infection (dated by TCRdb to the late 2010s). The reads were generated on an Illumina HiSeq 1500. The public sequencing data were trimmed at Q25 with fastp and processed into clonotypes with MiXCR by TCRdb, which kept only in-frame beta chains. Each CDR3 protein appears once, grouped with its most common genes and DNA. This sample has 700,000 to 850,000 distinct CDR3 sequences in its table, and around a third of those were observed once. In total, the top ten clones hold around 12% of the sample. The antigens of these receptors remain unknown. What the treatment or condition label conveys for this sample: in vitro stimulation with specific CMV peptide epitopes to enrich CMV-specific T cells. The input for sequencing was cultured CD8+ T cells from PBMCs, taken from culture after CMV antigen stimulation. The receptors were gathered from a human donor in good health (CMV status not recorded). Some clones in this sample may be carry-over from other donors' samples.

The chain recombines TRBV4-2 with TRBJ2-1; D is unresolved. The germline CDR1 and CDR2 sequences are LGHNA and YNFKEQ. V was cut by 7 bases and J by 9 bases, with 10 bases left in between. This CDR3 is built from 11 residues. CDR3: CASTHGSEQFF. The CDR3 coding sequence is TGTGCCAGCACCCATGGTTCTGAGCAGTTCTTC.

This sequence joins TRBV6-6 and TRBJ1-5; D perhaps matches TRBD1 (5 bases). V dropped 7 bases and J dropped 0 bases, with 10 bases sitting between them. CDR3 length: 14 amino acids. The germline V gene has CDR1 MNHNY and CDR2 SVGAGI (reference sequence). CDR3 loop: CASTVGRSNQPQHF. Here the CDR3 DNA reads TGTGCCAGCACCGTGGGACGTAGCAATCAGCCCCAGCATTTT.

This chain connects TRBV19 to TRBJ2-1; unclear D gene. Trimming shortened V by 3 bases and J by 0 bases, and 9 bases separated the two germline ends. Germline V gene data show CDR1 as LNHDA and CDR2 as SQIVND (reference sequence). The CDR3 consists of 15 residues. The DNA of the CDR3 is TGTGCCAGTAGTATTCTCAGGAGCTCCTACAATGAGCAGTTCTTC. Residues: CASSILRSSYNEQFF.

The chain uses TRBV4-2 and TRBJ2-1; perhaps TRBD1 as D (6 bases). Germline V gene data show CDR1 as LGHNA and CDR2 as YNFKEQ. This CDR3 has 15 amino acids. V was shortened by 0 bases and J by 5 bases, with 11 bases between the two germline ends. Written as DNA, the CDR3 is TGTGCCAGCAGCCAAGATCCCAGGGGCGACAATGAGCAGTTCTTC. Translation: CASSQDPRGDNEQFF.

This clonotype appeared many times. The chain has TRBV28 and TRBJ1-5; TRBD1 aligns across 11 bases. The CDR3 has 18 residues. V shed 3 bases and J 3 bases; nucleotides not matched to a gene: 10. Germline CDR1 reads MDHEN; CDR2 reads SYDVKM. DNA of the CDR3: TGTGCCAGCAGTTTCTTCGGACAGGGGGCCTGGCTCAATCAGCCCCAGCATTTT. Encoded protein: CASSFFGQGAWLNQPQHF.

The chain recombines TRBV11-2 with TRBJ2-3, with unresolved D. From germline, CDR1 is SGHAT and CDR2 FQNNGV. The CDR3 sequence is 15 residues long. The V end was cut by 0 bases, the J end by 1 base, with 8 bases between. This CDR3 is CASSLDPVGTDTQYF. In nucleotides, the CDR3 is TGTGCCAGCAGCTTAGACCCCGTGGGCACAGATACGCAGTATTTT.

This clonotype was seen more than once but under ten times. CDR3 DNA sequence: TGTGCCAGCAGTTTAAGGGCCGATAGCTCCTACGAGCAGTACGTC. Its protein is CASSLRADSSYEQYV. The gene calls are TRBV27 and TRBJ2-7; no clear D. The CDR3 sequence is 15 residues long. The V end was cut by 2 bases, the J end by 0 bases, with 11 bases between. Germline V gene sequence: CDR1 MNHEY, CDR2 SMNVEV (reference sequence).

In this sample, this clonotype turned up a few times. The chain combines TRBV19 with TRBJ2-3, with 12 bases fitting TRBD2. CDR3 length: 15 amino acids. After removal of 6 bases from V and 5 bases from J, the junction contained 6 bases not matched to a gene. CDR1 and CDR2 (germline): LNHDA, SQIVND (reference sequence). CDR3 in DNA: TGTGCCAGTAGCCCCTCTAGCGGGGGGGAAGATACGCAGTATTTT. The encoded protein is CASSPSSGGEDTQYF.

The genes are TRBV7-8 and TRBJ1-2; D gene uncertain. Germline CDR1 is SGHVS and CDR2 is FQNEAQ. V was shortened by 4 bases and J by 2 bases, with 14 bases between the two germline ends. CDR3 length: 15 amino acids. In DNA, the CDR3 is TGTGCCAGCAGCTCACCTCCCTCGGGGAACTATGGCTACACCTTC. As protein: CASSSPPSGNYGYTF.

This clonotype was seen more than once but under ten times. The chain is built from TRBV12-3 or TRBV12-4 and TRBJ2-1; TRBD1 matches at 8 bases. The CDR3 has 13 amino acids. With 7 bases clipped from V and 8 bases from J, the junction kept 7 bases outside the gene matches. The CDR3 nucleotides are TGTGCCAGCACCAGGGGGCGCATTCATGAGCAGTTCTTC. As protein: CASTRGRIHEQFF.

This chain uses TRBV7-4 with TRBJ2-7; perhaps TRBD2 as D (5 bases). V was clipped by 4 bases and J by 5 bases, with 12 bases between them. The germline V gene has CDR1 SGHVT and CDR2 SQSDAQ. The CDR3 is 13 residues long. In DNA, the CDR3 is TGTGCCAGCAGCTCCCCGGGGAGCCACGAGCAGTACTTC. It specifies CASSSPGSHEQYF.